The 14 T cell receptor beta chains listed next were all sequenced from one sample in a study of cytomegalovirus exposure and HLA in healthy donors. Use of 60 Vbeta and 13 Jbeta primers characterized the PCR. Sequencing used immunoSEQ multiplex PCR; TCRdb keeps in-frame clones, though not all of them. In the table there are around 150,000 clones, 75% to 80% of which are singletons. The sequencing input was PBMCs. Receptors were obtained from a woman aged 50 to 60 in good health and CMV-seronegative.

The chain employs TRBV28 and TRBJ2-5; a weak D match, TRBD1 (5 bases). The DNA matches TRBJ2-7 better at its end, which makes the J call doubtful. This CDR3 contains 15 residues. The V gene's germline CDR1 is MDHEN and CDR2 SYDVKM. The CDR3 loop reads CASSAVWGRSYEQYF. CDR3 sequence (DNA): TGTGCCAGCAGCGCAGTTTGGGGCCGCTCCTACGAGCAGTACTTC.

V and J are TRBV6-1 and TRBJ1-5, with 8 bases matching TRBD1. The germline CDR1 and CDR2 sequences are MNHNS and SASEGT. This CDR3 is built from 15 residues. Trimming removed 5 bases from V and 6 bases from J; junction bases left unmatched: 9. This CDR3 is CASSTLGQGGQPQHF. In nucleotides, the CDR3 is TGTGCCAGCAGTACCCTTGGACAGGGCGGTCAGCCCCAGCATTTT.

This chain links TRBV30 with TRBJ2-7; 9 nucleotides align to TRBD1. The V and J ends lost 6 bases and 4 bases, in that order; junction bases with no gene match: 10. Germline values: CDR1 GTSNPN, CDR2 SVGIG (reference sequence). This CDR3 has 14 residues. CDR3 sequence (DNA): TGTGCCTGTAGTTTCGACAGGGGGGCATACGAGCAGTACTTC. Its translation is CACSFDRGAYEQYF.

The chain combines TRBV7-2 with TRBJ1-1, with no clear D. The germline V gene has CDR1 SGHTA and CDR2 FQGNSA. V was trimmed by 2 bases and J by 4 bases, leaving 14 bases between them. This CDR3 is built from 15 residues. CDR3 in DNA: TGTGCCAGCAGCTTATGGTCAGCCGGCGGCACTGAAGCTTTCTTT. Translated, it gives CASSLWSAGGTEAFF.

Many counts were recorded for this clone. The chain links TRBV29-1 to TRBJ2-1; 9 bases line up with TRBD2. The CDR3 contains 14 residues. Germline CDR1 and CDR2: SQVTM and ANQGSEA. V was pared by 4 bases and J by 9 bases, with 10 bases of the junction left unmatched. The CDR3 loop reads CSVASSGALGEQFF. CDR3 coding DNA: TGCAGCGTTGCGTCTAGCGGGGCCCTCGGTGAGCAGTTCTTC.

The chain combines TRBV19 with TRBJ1-2; 7 bases fit TRBD1. The V and J ends lost 6 bases and 6 bases, in that order; junction bases with no gene match: 10. Germline CDR1 LNHDA, CDR2 SQIVND (reference sequence). This CDR3 contains 14 residues. The CDR3 bases are TGTGCCAGTAGATTCCGGCAGGGGGTAGATGGCTACACCTTC. The encoded protein is CASRFRQGVDGYTF.

This chain connects TRBV9 to TRBJ2-3, with 11 bases fitting TRBD1. With 4 bases clipped from V and 2 bases from J, the junction kept 6 bases outside the gene matches. The CDR3 totals 16 residues. Looked up from germline, CDR1 is SGDLS and CDR2 is YYNGEE. As DNA, the CDR3 is TGTGCCAGCAGCCCAGGACAGGGGGCCTACACAGATACGCAGTATTTT. Amino acids: CASSPGQGAYTDTQYF. The full variable domain, with the rest looked up from reference TRBV9 and TRBJ2-3, is DSGVTQTPKHLITATGQRVTLRCSPRSGDLSVYWYQQSLDQGLQFLIQYYNGEERAKGNILERFSAQQFPDLHSELNLSSLELGDSALYFCASSPGQGAYTDTQYFGPGTRLTVL.

The rearrangement links TRBV19 to TRBJ1-1; a weak D match, TRBD1 (6 bases). The germline V and J ends were trimmed by 5 bases and 7 bases, with 17 bases remaining between them. The CDR3 totals 14 residues. CDR1 and CDR2 from the germline V gene are LNHDA and SQIVND (reference sequence). The CDR3 protein is CASSVQGIVNEAFF. The DNA for the CDR3 is TGTGCCAGTAGTGTACAGGGCATAGTTAATGAAGCTTTCTTT.

This chain uses TRBV27 with TRBJ2-1; 14 bases are a match to TRBD2. Germline V gives CDR1 MNHEY, CDR2 SMNVEV (reference sequence). The CDR3 sequence is 20 residues long. With 6 bases clipped from V and 0 bases from J, the junction kept 13 bases outside the gene matches. In DNA form, the CDR3 reads TGTGCCAGCAGCTCACCCCGGACTAGCGGGGGGAACTACTCCTACAATGAGCAGTTCTTC. This codes for CASSSPRTSGGNYSYNEQFF.

The rearrangement uses TRBV27 and TRBJ1-3; D is unclear. Deletions cut 6 bases from V and 2 bases from J, with 11 bases between. The CDR3 length is 14 residues. Germline CDR1 reads MNHEY; CDR2 reads SMNVEV (reference sequence). As DNA, the CDR3 is TGTGCCAGCAGAAAGGCAGGTACTGGAAACACCATATATTTT. The encoded protein is CASRKAGTGNTIYF.

The chain combines TRBV5-4 with TRBJ2-5; TRBD2 might be the D (5 bases). Germline CDR1 reads SGHNT; CDR2 reads YYREEE (reference sequence). The CDR3 is 13 residues long. The V end lost 1 base, the J end lost 2 bases, and 6 bases lay between the germline ends. CDR3 coding DNA: TGTGCCAGCAGCTTGACTAGTCAAGAGACCCAGTACTTC. It specifies CASSLTSQETQYF.

This CDR3 is CASSLVARQGGEQYF. The CDR3 nucleotides read TGTGCCAGCAGCTTGGTGGCCCGACAGGGAGGCGAGCAGTACTTC. The chain links TRBV5-4 to TRBJ2-7, with a tentative D call TRBD1 (7 bases). Germline V CDR1 and CDR2: SGHNT, YYREEE (reference sequence). V lost 0 bases and J lost 6, with 16 bases in between. The CDR3 extends over 15 amino acids. The whole variable domain, filled in from reference TRBV5-4 and TRBJ2-7, reads ETGVTQSPTHLIKTRGQQVTLRCSSQSGHNTVSWYQQALGQGPQFIFQYYREEENGRGNFPPRFSGLQFPNYSSELNVNALELDDSALYLCASSLVARQGGEQYFGPGTRLTVT.

This chain joins TRBV18 and TRBJ2-3, with D hard to call. V lost 3 bases, J lost 0 bases, and 13 bases lay in between. The CDR3 has 16 residues. Germline V gene sequence: CDR1 KGHSH, CDR2 LQKENI. CDR3 protein: CASSPLSQSSTDTQYF. The CDR3 DNA follows: TGTGCCAGCTCACCCCTTTCCCAGTCTAGCACAGATACGCAGTATTTT.

The chain combines TRBV27 with TRBJ1-5; tentatively, D is TRBD1 (5 bases). The CDR3 is 14 amino acids. Between the trimmed V and J ends, which lost 2 bases and 9 bases, there was a span of 14 bases. The V gene's germline CDR1 is MNHEY and CDR2 SMNVEV (reference sequence). CDR3: CASSLRAGRLPQHF. The CDR3 DNA reads TGTGCCAGCAGTTTAAGGGCAGGGCGGTTGCCCCAGCATTTT.